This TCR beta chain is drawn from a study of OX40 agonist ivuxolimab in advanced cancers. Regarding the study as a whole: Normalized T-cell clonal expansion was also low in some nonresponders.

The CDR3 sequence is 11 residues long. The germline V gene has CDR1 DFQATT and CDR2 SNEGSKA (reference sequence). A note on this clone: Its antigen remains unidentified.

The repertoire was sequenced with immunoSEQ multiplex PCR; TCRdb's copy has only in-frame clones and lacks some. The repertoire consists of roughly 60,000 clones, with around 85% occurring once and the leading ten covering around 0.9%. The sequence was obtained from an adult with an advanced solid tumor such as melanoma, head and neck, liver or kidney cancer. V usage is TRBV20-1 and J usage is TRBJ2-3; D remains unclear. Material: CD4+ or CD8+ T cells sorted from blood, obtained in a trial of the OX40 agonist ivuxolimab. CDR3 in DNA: TGCAGCCTGCTAAGGTCCGATACGCAGTATTTT. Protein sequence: CSLLRSDTQYF.